The subject of this entry is one T cell receptor beta chain. The record originates from a study of patients and donors after allogeneic stem cell transplantation. MiXCR, applied by TCRdb to the RT-PCR reads, yields one record per CDR3 protein. The table has 150,000 to 250,000 distinct CDR3 sequences, more than 35% seen once. Sequencing input: blood, either unsorted or a sorted T cell fraction (not recorded which). The TCR sequence derives from a human donor who was either an allogeneic HSCT recipient or a stem cell or donor lymphocyte infusion donor (not recorded which). It is not recorded whose cells these are; they may come from a transplant donor.

As DNA, the CDR3 is TGTGCCAGCAGCCAAGATTTACAGGAGAACTATGGCTACACCTTC. Its protein product is CASSQDLQENYGYTF. The chain couples TRBV4-2 to TRBJ1-2, with D possibly TRBD1 on 5 matching bases. The germline gives CDR1 LGHNA, CDR2 YNFKEQ. The CDR3 runs to 15 residues. The V end lost 0 bases, the J end lost 2 bases, and 10 bases lay between the germline ends.